Listed below are T cell receptor beta chains from one sample, sequenced in a study of cytomegalovirus exposure and HLA in healthy donors. The method was immunoSEQ multiplex PCR; TCRdb's version includes in-frame clones alone and lacks a portion of them. The sample includes approximately 170,000 clones, about 69% seen only once; the top ten take 4.5% to 5.5%. The sample consisted of PBMCs. These receptors were collected from a young man in good health and CMV-seropositive. Both conserved end residues are part of each CDR3. Each record gives: CDR3 protein, CDR3 DNA, J gene, V gene, CDR3 length, clone size, D gene. A D gene is named only where the DNA matches it firmly. Some rows mark clone size as missing; the rest say once, few, many or name a class of expanded clone.

CDR3aa: CASREGTSGSGELFF; CDR3nt: TGTGCCAGCAGGGAGGGGACTAGCGGCTCCGGGGAGCTGTTTTTT; j_gene: TRBJ2-2; v_gene: TRBV2; len: 15; abundance: NA; d_gene: TRBD2
CDR3aa: CASSPRDRGDEQYF; CDR3nt: TGTGCCAGCAGCCCCCGGGACAGGGGAGACGAGCAGTACTTC; j_gene: TRBJ2-7; v_gene: TRBV7-9; len: 14; abundance: NA; d_gene: TRBD1
CDR3aa: CASSPQDSPDGYTF; CDR3nt: TGTGCCAGCTCACCCCAAGACAGTCCCGATGGCTACACCTTC; j_gene: TRBJ1-2; v_gene: TRBV18; len: 14; abundance: once; d_gene: NA
CDR3aa: CASSLYGGSWRDTEAFF; CDR3nt: TGTGCCAGCAGTTTATACGGGGGGAGTTGGAGGGACACTGAAGCTTTCTTT; j_gene: TRBJ1-1; v_gene: TRBV28; len: 17; abundance: once; d_gene: NA
CDR3aa: CASTPSDRFEDTQYF; CDR3nt: TGTGCCAGCACCCCATCGGACAGGTTTGAGGATACGCAGTATTTT; j_gene: TRBJ2-3; v_gene: TRBV5-4; len: 15; abundance: NA; d_gene: TRBD1
CDR3aa: CASSFNPGQETQYF; CDR3nt: TGTGCCAGCAGCTTTAACCCGGGCCAAGAGACCCAGTACTTC; j_gene: TRBJ2-5; v_gene: TRBV7-3; len: 14; abundance: NA; d_gene: NA
CDR3aa: CASSPAQGGWTSGIYEQFF; CDR3nt: TGTGCCAGCAGTCCCGCCCAGGGAGGCTGGACTAGCGGGATCTATGAGCAGTTCTTC; j_gene: TRBJ2-1; v_gene: TRBV28; len: 19; abundance: NA; d_gene: TRBD2
CDR3aa: CASTGTHAPYEQYF; CDR3nt: TGTGCCAGCACCGGGACACATGCCCCCTACGAGCAGTACTTC; j_gene: TRBJ2-7; v_gene: TRBV2; len: 14; abundance: once; d_gene: NA
CDR3aa: CASSPGLASREQYF; CDR3nt: TGTGCCAGCAGTCCGGGACTAGCATCGCGCGAGCAGTACTTC; j_gene: TRBJ2-7; v_gene: TRBV28; len: 14; abundance: NA; d_gene: TRBD2
CDR3aa: CASSLQGDNSPLHF; CDR3nt: TGTGCCAGCTCACTCCAGGGTGATAATTCACCCCTCCACTTT; j_gene: TRBJ1-6; v_gene: TRBV18; len: 14; abundance: NA; d_gene: NA
CDR3aa: CASSLGDRAPYEQYF; CDR3nt: TGTGCCAGCAGCCTCGGGGACAGGGCCCCCTACGAGCAGTACTTC; j_gene: TRBJ2-7; v_gene: TRBV5-6; len: 15; abundance: NA; d_gene: TRBD1
CDR3aa: CAWERGGADTQYF; CDR3nt: TGTGCCTGGGAGCGGGGGGGAGCGGATACGCAGTATTTT; j_gene: TRBJ2-3; v_gene: TRBV30; len: 13; abundance: NA; d_gene: TRBD2
CDR3aa: CASSLGGSYEQYF; CDR3nt: TGTGCCAGCAGTTTAGGGGGCTCCTACGAGCAGTACTTC; j_gene: TRBJ2-7; v_gene: TRBV6-5; len: 13; abundance: NA; d_gene: NA
CDR3aa: CASSEFGGPGANVLTF; CDR3nt: TGTGCCAGCAGTGAATTCGGGGGTCCTGGGGCCAACGTCCTGACTTTC; j_gene: TRBJ2-6; v_gene: TRBV6-1; len: 16; abundance: NA; d_gene: NA
CDR3aa: CASKLGAIDTQYF; CDR3nt: TGCGCCAGCAAGCTGGGGGCAATAGATACGCAGTATTTT; j_gene: TRBJ2-3; v_gene: TRBV5-1; len: 13; abundance: NA; d_gene: NA
CDR3aa: CASGHALIRDTEAFF; CDR3nt: TGTGCCAGTGGACACGCGCTCATTCGGGACACTGAAGCTTTCTTT; j_gene: TRBJ1-1; v_gene: TRBV19; len: 15; abundance: NA; d_gene: NA
CDR3aa: CASSLVRGRSKTQYF; CDR3nt: TGTGCCAGCAGCTTGGTGAGGGGGCGTAGCAAGACCCAGTACTTC; j_gene: TRBJ2-5; v_gene: TRBV5-4; len: 15; abundance: NA; d_gene: TRBD1
CDR3aa: CASGDFSGPRTDTQYF; CDR3nt: TGTGCCAGTGGGGACTTCTCGGGACCCCGCACAGATACGCAGTATTTT; j_gene: TRBJ2-3; v_gene: TRBV19; len: 16; abundance: NA; d_gene: NA
CDR3aa: CASSIRTLTYEQYF; CDR3nt: TGTGCCAGCAGCATACGGACATTAACCTACGAGCAGTACTTC; j_gene: TRBJ2-7; v_gene: TRBV7-8; len: 14; abundance: NA; d_gene: NA
CDR3aa: CASSTENTIYF; CDR3nt: TGTGCCAGCAGTACTGAAAACACCATATATTTT; j_gene: TRBJ1-3; v_gene: TRBV6-1; len: 11; abundance: NA; d_gene: NA
CDR3aa: CASTQGLAGEVDTQYF; CDR3nt: TGTGCCAGCACCCAGGGTCTAGCGGGAGAGGTAGATACGCAGTATTTT; j_gene: TRBJ2-3; v_gene: TRBV28; len: 16; abundance: NA; d_gene: TRBD2
CDR3aa: CASSARDRIPYEQYF; CDR3nt: TGTGCCAGCAGCGCACGGGACAGAATACCCTACGAGCAGTACTTC; j_gene: TRBJ2-7; v_gene: TRBV7-9; len: 15; abundance: NA; d_gene: TRBD1
CDR3aa: CASSMTGQSYGYTF; CDR3nt: TGTGCCAGCAGCATGACGGGACAGTCCTATGGCTACACCTTC; j_gene: TRBJ1-2; v_gene: TRBV11-1; len: 14; abundance: NA; d_gene: TRBD1
CDR3aa: CASSSGTGGKPSGNTIYF; CDR3nt: TGTGCCAGCAGCTCCGGGACAGGGGGGAAACCCTCTGGAAACACCATATATTTT; j_gene: TRBJ1-3; v_gene: TRBV5-4; len: 18; abundance: NA; d_gene: TRBD1
CDR3aa: CASSMGTGGWETQYF; CDR3nt: TGTGCCAGCAGCATGGGGACAGGGGGGTGGGAGACCCAGTACTTC; j_gene: TRBJ2-5; v_gene: TRBV7-2; len: 15; abundance: NA; d_gene: TRBD1
CDR3aa: CASSLAQKPDTQYF; CDR3nt: TGTGCCAGCAGCTTGGCCCAGAAACCAGATACGCAGTATTTT; j_gene: TRBJ2-3; v_gene: TRBV5-8; len: 14; abundance: NA; d_gene: NA
CDR3aa: CATRIGTELYEQYF; CDR3nt: TGTGCCACCAGAATAGGGACAGAGCTCTACGAGCAGTACTTC; j_gene: TRBJ2-7; v_gene: TRBV28; len: 14; abundance: NA; d_gene: TRBD1
CDR3aa: CASSTRLVTETQYF; CDR3nt: TGTGCCAGCAGCACCCGACTAGTAACTGAGACCCAGTACTTC; j_gene: TRBJ2-5; v_gene: TRBV5-4; len: 14; abundance: NA; d_gene: NA
CDR3aa: CSVEERGTQYF; CDR3nt: TGCAGCGTTGAAGAAAGAGGCACCCAGTACTTC; j_gene: TRBJ2-5; v_gene: TRBV29-1; len: 11; abundance: once; d_gene: NA
CDR3aa: CASSRSGTSGREFTGELFF; CDR3nt: TGTGCCAGCAGCCGATCCGGGACTAGCGGGAGGGAGTTCACCGGGGAGCTGTTTTTT; j_gene: TRBJ2-2; v_gene: TRBV7-9; len: 19; abundance: NA; d_gene: TRBD2
CDR3aa: CASEPGQFTYEQYF; CDR3nt: TGTGCCAGCGAGCCCGGACAGTTCACCTACGAGCAGTACTTC; j_gene: TRBJ2-7; v_gene: TRBV7-2; len: 14; abundance: NA; d_gene: NA
CDR3aa: CASREDRLSEQYF; CDR3nt: TGTGCCAGCAGGGAGGACAGGTTAAGCGAGCAGTACTTC; j_gene: TRBJ2-7; v_gene: TRBV6-5; len: 13; abundance: NA; d_gene: TRBD1
CDR3aa: CASSKQGHYEQYF; CDR3nt: TGTGCCAGCAGCAAACAGGGGCACTACGAGCAGTACTTC; j_gene: TRBJ2-7; v_gene: TRBV27; len: 13; abundance: NA; d_gene: TRBD1
CDR3aa: CASLTGGSTDTQYF; CDR3nt: TGTGCCAGCCTGACAGGGGGGAGCACAGATACGCAGTATTTT; j_gene: TRBJ2-3; v_gene: TRBV6-1; len: 14; abundance: NA; d_gene: TRBD1
CDR3aa: CASGRTGNTEAFF; CDR3nt: TGTGCCAGTGGCCGGACAGGGAACACTGAAGCTTTCTTT; j_gene: TRBJ1-1; v_gene: TRBV19; len: 13; abundance: NA; d_gene: TRBD1
CDR3aa: CASSIQTGSYYEQYF; CDR3nt: TGTGCCAGTAGTATTCAGACAGGATCATACTACGAGCAGTACTTC; j_gene: TRBJ2-7; v_gene: TRBV19; len: 15; abundance: NA; d_gene: NA
CDR3aa: CASSLGTGYEQYF; CDR3nt: TGTGCCAGCAGCTTAGGTACGGGGTACGAGCAGTACTTC; j_gene: TRBJ2-7; v_gene: TRBV7-3; len: 13; abundance: once; d_gene: NA
CDR3aa: CASSLIGGEAFF; CDR3nt: TGTGCCAGCAGCTTAATTGGAGGTGAGGCTTTCTTT; j_gene: TRBJ1-1; v_gene: TRBV7-2; len: 12; abundance: NA; d_gene: NA
CDR3aa: CASSSPGQGEGEKLFF; CDR3nt: TGTGCCAGCAGTTCCCCGGGACAGGGGGAAGGTGAAAAACTGTTTTTT; j_gene: TRBJ1-4; v_gene: TRBV27; len: 16; abundance: NA; d_gene: TRBD1
CDR3aa: CASSPQGYEQYF; CDR3nt: TGTGCCAGCAGTCCACAGGGCTACGAGCAGTACTTC; j_gene: TRBJ2-7; v_gene: TRBV6-6; len: 12; abundance: NA; d_gene: NA
CDR3aa: CASSQAGQGEVYGYTF; CDR3nt: TGTGCCAGCAGCCAAGCGGGACAGGGTGAAGTCTATGGCTACACCTTC; j_gene: TRBJ1-2; v_gene: TRBV14; len: 16; abundance: NA; d_gene: TRBD1
CDR3aa: CASSQDRTEETQYF; CDR3nt: TGCGCCAGCAGCCAAGATCGTACAGAAGAGACCCAGTACTTC; j_gene: TRBJ2-5; v_gene: TRBV4-1; len: 14; abundance: NA; d_gene: NA
CDR3aa: CASSYGQGGGYTF; CDR3nt: TGTGCCAGCAGCTACGGACAGGGCGGTGGCTACACCTTC; j_gene: TRBJ1-2; v_gene: TRBV27; len: 13; abundance: NA; d_gene: TRBD1
CDR3aa: CASSQSGSWPVYEQYF; CDR3nt: TGTGCCAGCAGTCAAAGCGGGAGTTGGCCCGTCTACGAGCAGTACTTC; j_gene: TRBJ2-7; v_gene: TRBV25-1; len: 16; abundance: NA; d_gene: TRBD2
CDR3aa: CASSPTGEVQYF; CDR3nt: TGTGCCAGCAGCCCTACAGGGGAGGTGCAGTACTTC; j_gene: TRBJ2-7; v_gene: TRBV4-2; len: 12; abundance: few; d_gene: NA
CDR3aa: CASSSGGTGGRNEQFF; CDR3nt: TGCGCCAGCAGCTCGGGCGGGACAGGGGGCCGCAATGAGCAGTTCTTC; j_gene: TRBJ2-1; v_gene: TRBV5-1; len: 16; abundance: NA; d_gene: TRBD1
CDR3aa: CASSQDLRTGEGGGYTF; CDR3nt: TGCGCCAGCAGCCAAGATCTAAGGACAGGGGAGGGGGGTGGCTACACCTTC; j_gene: TRBJ1-2; v_gene: TRBV4-1; len: 17; abundance: NA; d_gene: TRBD1
CDR3aa: CASSSTGWSDTQYF; CDR3nt: TGTGCCAGTAGTTCGACAGGATGGAGCGATACGCAGTATTTT; j_gene: TRBJ2-3; v_gene: TRBV19; len: 14; abundance: few; d_gene: NA
CDR3aa: CASFPGLAGNRVYEQYF; CDR3nt: TGTGCCAGCTTCCCGGGACTAGCGGGAAATCGGGTCTACGAGCAGTACTTC; j_gene: TRBJ2-7; v_gene: TRBV28; len: 17; abundance: once; d_gene: TRBD2
CDR3aa: CASSLGGYEQYF; CDR3nt: TGTGCCAGCAGTCTCGGGGGCTACGAGCAGTACTTC; j_gene: TRBJ2-7; v_gene: TRBV6-5; len: 12; abundance: NA; d_gene: NA
CDR3aa: CASSQDIGDRANYGYTF; CDR3nt: TGCGCCAGCAGCCAAGATATTGGGGACAGGGCTAACTATGGCTACACCTTC; j_gene: TRBJ1-2; v_gene: TRBV4-3; len: 17; abundance: few; d_gene: TRBD1
CDR3aa: CASSVIGTEAFF; CDR3nt: TGCGCCAGCAGCGTCATCGGCACTGAAGCTTTCTTT; j_gene: TRBJ1-1; v_gene: TRBV5-1; len: 12; abundance: NA; d_gene: NA
CDR3aa: CASSIGLFYNEQFF; CDR3nt: TGTGCCAGTAGTATCGGTCTATTCTACAATGAGCAGTTCTTC; j_gene: TRBJ2-1; v_gene: TRBV19; len: 14; abundance: NA; d_gene: NA